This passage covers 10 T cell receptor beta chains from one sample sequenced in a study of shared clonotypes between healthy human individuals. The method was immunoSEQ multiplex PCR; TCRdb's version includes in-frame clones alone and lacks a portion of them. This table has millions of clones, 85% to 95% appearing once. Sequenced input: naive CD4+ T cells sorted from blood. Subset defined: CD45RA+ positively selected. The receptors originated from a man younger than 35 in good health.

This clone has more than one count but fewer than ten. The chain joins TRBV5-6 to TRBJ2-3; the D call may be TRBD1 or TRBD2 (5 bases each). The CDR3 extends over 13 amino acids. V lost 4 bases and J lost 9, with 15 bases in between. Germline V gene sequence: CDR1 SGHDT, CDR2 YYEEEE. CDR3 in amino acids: CASSLPGRETQYF. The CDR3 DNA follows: TGTGCCAGCAGCCTACCGGGCAGGGAGACGCAGTATTTT. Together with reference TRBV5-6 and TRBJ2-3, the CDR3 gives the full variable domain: DAGVTQSPTHLIKTRGQQVTLRCSPKSGHDTVSWYQQALGQGPQFIFQYYEEEERQRGNFPDRFSGHQFPNYSSELNVNALLLGDSALYLCASSLPGRETQYFGPGTRLTVL.

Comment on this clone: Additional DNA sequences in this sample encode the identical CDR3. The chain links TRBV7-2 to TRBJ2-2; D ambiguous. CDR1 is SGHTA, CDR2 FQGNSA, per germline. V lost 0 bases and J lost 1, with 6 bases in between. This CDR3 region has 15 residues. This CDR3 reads CASSLAAGNTGELFF. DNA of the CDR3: TGTGCCAGCAGCTTAGCGGCCGGGAACACCGGGGAGCTGTTTTTT.

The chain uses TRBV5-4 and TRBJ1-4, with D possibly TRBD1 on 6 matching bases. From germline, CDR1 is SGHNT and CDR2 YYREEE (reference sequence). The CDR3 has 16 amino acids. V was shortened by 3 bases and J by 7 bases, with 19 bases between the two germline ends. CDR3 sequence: CASSSKGTNEGEKLFF. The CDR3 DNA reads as TGTGCCAGCAGCTCTAAGGGGACAAACGAAGGTGAAAAACTGTTTTTT. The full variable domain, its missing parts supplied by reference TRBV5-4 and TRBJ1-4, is ETGVTQSPTHLIKTRGQQVTLRCSSQSGHNTVSWYQQALGQGPQFIFQYYREEENGRGNFPPRFSGLQFPNYSSELNVNALELDDSALYLCASSSKGTNEGEKLFFGSGTQLSVL.

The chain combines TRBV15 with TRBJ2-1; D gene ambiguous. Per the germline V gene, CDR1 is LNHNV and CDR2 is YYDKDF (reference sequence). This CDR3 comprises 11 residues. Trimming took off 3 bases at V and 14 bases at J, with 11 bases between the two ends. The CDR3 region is CATSRSLSKFF. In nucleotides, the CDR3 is TGTGCCACCAGCAGGTCTCTGAGCAAGTTCTTC.

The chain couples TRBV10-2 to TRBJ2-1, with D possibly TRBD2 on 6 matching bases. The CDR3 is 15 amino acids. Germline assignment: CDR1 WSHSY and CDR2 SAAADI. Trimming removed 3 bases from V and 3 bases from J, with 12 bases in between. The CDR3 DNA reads TGCGCCAGCAGTGATACCGGCGGGGTCTACAATGAGCAGTTCTTC. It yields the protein CASSDTGGVYNEQFF.

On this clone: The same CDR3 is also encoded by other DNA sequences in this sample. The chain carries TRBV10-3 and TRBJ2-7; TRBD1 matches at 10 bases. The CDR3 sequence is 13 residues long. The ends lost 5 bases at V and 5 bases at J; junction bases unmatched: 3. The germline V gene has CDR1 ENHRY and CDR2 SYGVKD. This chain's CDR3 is CAISRDRGDEQYF. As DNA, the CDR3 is TGTGCCATCAGTAGGGACAGGGGAGACGAGCAGTACTTC.

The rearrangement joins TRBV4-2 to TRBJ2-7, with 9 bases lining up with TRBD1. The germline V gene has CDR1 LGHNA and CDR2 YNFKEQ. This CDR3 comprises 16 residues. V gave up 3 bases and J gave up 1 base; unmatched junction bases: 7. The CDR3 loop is CASSQAQGAASYEQYF. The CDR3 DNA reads TGTGCCAGCAGCCAGGCACAGGGGGCAGCATCCTACGAGCAGTACTTC.

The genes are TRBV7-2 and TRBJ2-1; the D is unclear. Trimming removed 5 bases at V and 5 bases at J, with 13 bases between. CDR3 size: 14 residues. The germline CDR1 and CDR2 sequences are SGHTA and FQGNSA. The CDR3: CASSPSHTNNEQFF. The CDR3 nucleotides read TGTGCCAGCAGCCCCTCTCACACTAACAATGAGCAGTTCTTC.

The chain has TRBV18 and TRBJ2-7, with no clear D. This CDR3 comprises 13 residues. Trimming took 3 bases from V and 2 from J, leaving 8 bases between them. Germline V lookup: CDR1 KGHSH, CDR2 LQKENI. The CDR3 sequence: CASSPLPAYEQYF. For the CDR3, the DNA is TGTGCCAGCTCACCTCTCCCCGCCTACGAGCAGTACTTC.

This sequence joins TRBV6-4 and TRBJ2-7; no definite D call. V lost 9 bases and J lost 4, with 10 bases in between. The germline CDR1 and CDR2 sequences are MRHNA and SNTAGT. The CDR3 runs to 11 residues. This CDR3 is CARFPRYEQYF. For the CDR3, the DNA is TGTGCCAGATTCCCCCGTTACGAGCAGTACTTC.